These 24 T cell receptor beta chains originate from one sample sequenced in a study of cytomegalovirus exposure and HLA in healthy donors. Vbeta (60) and Jbeta (13) primers were used in the PCR. Generated by immunoSEQ multiplex PCR, the TCRdb table keeps only in-frame clones and is missing some. The sample comprises 150,000 to 200,000 clones, approximately 85% of which are singletons, and almost 9.5% rests with the top ten. The sample taken for sequencing was PBMCs. Every receptor here comes from a man younger than 35 in good health and CMV-seropositive.

This clone was counted between two and nine times. The chain links TRBV4-1 to TRBJ1-1; perhaps TRBD1 as D (5 bases). The ends were cut back, 3 bases at V and 5 bases at J, with 10 bases in the middle. This CDR3 is built from 13 residues. Germline-derived CDR1 and CDR2 are MGHRA and YSYEKL. The DNA for the CDR3 is TGCGCCAGCAGCCATATCGGGGGTACTGAAGCTTTCTTT. This translates into CASSHIGGTEAFF.

This clone came up once. The V and J genes are TRBV5-4 and TRBJ2-5; 9 bases match TRBD2. V was clipped by 4 bases and J by 0 bases; unmatched bases: 4. The CDR3 totals 15 residues. Per germline, CDR1 SGHNT and CDR2 YYREEE (reference sequence). The CDR3 loop is CASSPAGGHQETQYF. As DNA, the CDR3 is TGTGCCAGCAGCCCGGCGGGGGGGCACCAAGAGACCCAGTACTTC.

This chain connects TRBV9 to TRBJ2-7, with a possible D match to TRBD1 (5 bases). Trimming cost V 4 bases and J 2 bases, with 13 bases left between them. The germline V gene encodes CDR1 SGDLS and CDR2 YYNGEE. This CDR3 spans 14 amino acids. The DNA for the CDR3 is TGTGCCAGCAGCCCTGCGGACACCCCCTACGAGCAGTACTTC. Its translation: CASSPADTPYEQYF. The complete variable domain, with remaining parts taken from reference TRBV9 and TRBJ2-7, reads DSGVTQTPKHLITATGQRVTLRCSPRSGDLSVYWYQQSLDQGLQFLIQYYNGEERAKGNILERFSAQQFPDLHSELNLSSLELGDSALYFCASSPADTPYEQYFGPGTRLTVT.

The chain combines TRBV9 with TRBJ2-1; D may be TRBD2 (6 bases). The germline V gene has CDR1 SGDLS and CDR2 YYNGEE. CDR3 size: 17 residues. Trimming removed 0 bases at V and 3 bases at J, with 16 bases between. For the CDR3, the DNA is TGTGCCAGCAGCGTAGGAGGGGCGGGGCCTAACTACAATGAGCAGTTCTTC. It specifies CASSVGGAGPNYNEQFF.

The chain employs TRBV9 and TRBJ2-5; a possible D gene is TRBD2 (7 bases). Between the trimmed V and J ends, which lost 3 bases and 0 bases, there was a span of 18 bases. CDR1 is SGDLS and CDR2 is YYNGEE in the germline V gene. This CDR3 spans 17 amino acids. The CDR3 DNA reads as TGTGCCAGCAGCGAGAGGGGGGCGGGGGCTTACCAAGAGACCCAGTACTTC. Amino acid sequence: CASSERGAGAYQETQYF.

The chain has TRBV5-1 and TRBJ2-7, with 7 bases aligning to TRBD2. The CDR3 runs to 14 residues. CDR1 and CDR2 (germline): SGHRS, YFSETQ. Trimming took 7 bases from V and 0 from J; bases not matched to a gene: 7. CDR3 protein: CASGNRGGSYEQYF. Written as DNA, the CDR3 is TGCGCCAGCGGAAACCGCGGGGGCTCCTACGAGCAGTACTTC.

V and J are TRBV5-4 and TRBJ1-3; D unclear. V lost 1 base and J 0 bases, leaving 5 bases between the germline ends. Germline CDR1 reads SGHNT; CDR2 reads YYREEE (reference sequence). The CDR3 contains 14 residues. The CDR3 is CASSLMSSGNTIYF. The CDR3 nucleotides read TGTGCCAGCAGCTTGATGAGCTCTGGAAACACCATATATTTT. Together with reference TRBV5-4 and TRBJ1-3, the CDR3 gives the full variable domain: ETGVTQSPTHLIKTRGQQVTLRCSSQSGHNTVSWYQQALGQGPQFIFQYYREEENGRGNFPPRFSGLQFPNYSSELNVNALELDDSALYLCASSLMSSGNTIYFGEGSWLTVV.

The chain recombines TRBV29-1 with TRBJ2-7; D gene ambiguous. Trimming cost V 2 bases and J 3 bases, with 8 bases left between them. The V gene's germline CDR1 is SQVTM and CDR2 ANQGSEA. The CDR3 contains 12 residues. In DNA, the CDR3 is TGCAGCGTTGAAAACAGCCTCTACGAGCAGTACTTC. This sequence encodes CSVENSLYEQYF.

The chain links TRBV12-5 to TRBJ1-6; 8 bases are a match to TRBD1. CDR3 length equals 19 residues. V lost 0 bases, J lost 0 bases, and 7 bases stayed unmatched. Per germline, CDR1 LGHNT and CDR2 FRNRAP. Written as DNA, the CDR3 is TGTGCTAGTGGTTTGGTAACCACAGGGGGAAACTCCTATAATTCACCCCTCCACTTT. Residues: CASGLVTTGGNSYNSPLHF. Supplemented by reference TRBV12-5 and TRBJ1-6, the full variable domain reads DARVTQTPRHKVTEMGQEVTMRCQPILGHNTVFWYRQTMMQGLELLAYFRNRAPLDDSGMPKDRFSAEMPDATLATLKIQPSEPRDSAVYFCASGLVTTGGNSYNSPLHFGNGTRLTVT.

This clone was found a few times. This chain links TRBV18 with TRBJ1-1; the match to TRBD1 covers 8 bases. From germline, CDR1 is KGHSH and CDR2 LQKENI. The CDR3 is made up of 16 amino acids. Trimming took 3 bases from V and 3 from J; bases not matched to a gene: 9. This CDR3 reads CASSPGQGSRDTEAFF. CDR3 nucleotides: TGTGCCAGCTCACCCGGACAGGGAAGCCGGGACACTGAAGCTTTCTTT.

In nucleotides, the CDR3 is TGCAGCGTCGAATCACGGTTGAACACTGAAGCTTTCTTT. It codes for CSVESRLNTEAFF. The V gene is TRBV29-1, the J gene TRBJ1-1; D unclear. V was pared by 6 bases and J by 0 bases, with 11 bases between. This CDR3 region has 13 residues. The germline V gene encodes CDR1 SQVTM and CDR2 ANQGSEA.

CDR3 sequence (DNA): TGTGCCAGCAGTGCGACTAGCCCGCAGGAGACCCAGTACTTC. Its protein product is CASSATSPQETQYF. The chain links TRBV2 to TRBJ2-5, with TRBD2 matching over 7 bases. V lost 4 bases and J lost 5; bases outside the gene matches: 7. Germline CDR1 is SNHLY and CDR2 is FYNNEI. The CDR3 has 14 amino acids. Full variable domain (missing parts from reference TRBV2 and TRBJ2-5): EPEVTQTPSHQVTQMGQEVILRCVPISNHLYFYWYRQILGQKVEFLVSFYNNEISEKSEIFDDQFSVERPDGSNFTLKIRSTKLEDSAMYFCASSATSPQETQYFGPGTRLLVL.

J is TRBJ2-1 and V is TRBV4-1; D is possibly TRBD2 (7 bases). This CDR3 is 17 amino acids long. V lost 2 bases and J 7 bases, leaving 21 bases between the germline ends. The germline CDR1 and CDR2 sequences are MGHRA and YSYEKL. DNA of the CDR3: TGCGCCAGCAGCCAAACCCGGGGGGCAAATCTTAAGAATGAGCAGTTCTTC. This translates into CASSQTRGANLKNEQFF.

CDR3 residues: CASSIRSGGLWETQYF. Written as DNA, the CDR3 is TGTGCCAGCTCAATCCGAAGCGGGGGGCTCTGGGAGACCCAGTACTTC. V gene TRBV18 combines with J gene TRBJ2-5; 9 nucleotides align to TRBD2. There are 16 residues in the CDR3. With 5 bases clipped from V and 5 bases from J, the junction kept 12 bases outside the gene matches. Germline V lookup: CDR1 KGHSH, CDR2 LQKENI. Supplemented by reference TRBV18 and TRBJ2-5, the full variable domain reads NAGVMQNPRHLVRRRGQEARLRCSPMKGHSHVYWYRQLPEEGLKFMVYLQKENIIDESGMPKERFSAEFPKEGPSILRIQQVVRGDSAAYFCASSIRSGGLWETQYFGPGTRLLVL.

The chain employs TRBV11-3 and TRBJ2-3; D is unclear. The CDR3 runs to 16 residues. CDR1 and CDR2 from the germline V gene are SGHNT and YENEEA. The V end was cut by 2 bases, the J end by 2 bases, with 14 bases between. The chain's CDR3 is CASSLSSSKLTDTQYF. For the CDR3, the DNA is TGTGCCAGCAGCTTAAGCTCCTCTAAGCTCACAGATACGCAGTATTTT.

V and J are TRBV7-3 and TRBJ2-1, with D tentatively TRBD2 (5 bases). Germline CDR1 SGHTA, CDR2 FQGTGA. V lost 5 bases, J lost 5 bases, and 16 bases lay in between. The CDR3 runs to 15 residues. CDR3 in DNA: TGTGCCAGCAGCCTACACGCGGGTTACGACAATGAGCAGTTCTTC. Amino acids: CASSLHAGYDNEQFF.

To note about this clone: This specimen includes other DNA sequences encoding the same CDR3. The chain couples TRBV19 to TRBJ2-5, with 7 bases matching TRBD1. Germline values: CDR1 LNHDA, CDR2 SQIVND (reference sequence). The V gene end was trimmed by 9 bases and the J gene end by 3 bases; junction bases not matched to a gene: 7. CDR3 length equals 13 residues. DNA of the CDR3: TGTGCCAGCCGGGACAGAGGCAAAGAGACCCAGTACTTC. It codes for CASRDRGKETQYF.

This clone showed up just a few times. The V gene is TRBV4-1, the J gene TRBJ2-7, with 7 bases aligning to TRBD1. With V trimmed by 0 bases and J by 6 bases, 8 bases remained unmatched. Per the germline V gene, CDR1 is MGHRA and CDR2 is YSYEKL. This CDR3 has 15 amino acids. The CDR3 bases are TGCGCCAGCAGCCAAGAAGACAGGGTCTTGGGCGAGCAGTACTTC. Translation: CASSQEDRVLGEQYF.

V gene TRBV5-4 combines with J gene TRBJ2-7, with 8 bases aligning to TRBD2. V trimming: 0 bases; J trimming: 12 bases; junction bases outside the gene matches: 2. The CDR3 runs to 11 residues. Germline loops: CDR1 SGHNT, CDR2 YYREEE (reference sequence). The CDR3 DNA sequence: TGTGCCAGCAGCTTGGGGACTAGCCGGTACTTC. It specifies CASSLGTSRYF.

The J gene is TRBJ2-7, the V gene TRBV19; 7 bases align to TRBD2. This CDR3 comprises 13 residues. Germline-derived CDR1 and CDR2 are LNHDA and SQIVND (reference sequence). Trimming at V came to 4 bases and at J to 6 bases, leaving 6 bases not matched to a gene. The CDR3 sequence: CASSTLGRLEQYF. The DNA for the CDR3 is TGTGCCAGTAGTACCCTCGGGAGGCTCGAGCAGTACTTC.

The chain joins TRBV5-1 to TRBJ2-3; 13 bases match TRBD2. The germline V gene encodes CDR1 SGHRS and CDR2 YFSETQ. The CDR3 is 15 amino acids. With V trimmed by 6 bases and J by 5 bases, 6 bases remained unmatched. The chain's CDR3 is CASIGTSGVGDTQYF. DNA for the CDR3: TGCGCCAGCATAGGGACTAGCGGGGTAGGAGATACGCAGTATTTT.

The rearrangement uses TRBV7-8 and TRBJ1-5; D is ambiguous. CDR1 is SGHVS and CDR2 is FQNEAQ in the germline V gene. Trimming pared 2 bases from V and 0 bases from J, leaving 8 bases between. The CDR3 is 15 amino acids. The CDR3 loop reads CASSLNSYSNQPQHF. In nucleotides, the CDR3 is TGTGCCAGCAGCTTAAACAGCTATAGCAATCAGCCCCAGCATTTT.

The chain joins TRBV7-8 to TRBJ2-3; 8 bases line up with TRBD1. The CDR3 runs to 17 residues. Trimming took 3 bases from V and 2 from J; bases not matched to a gene: 10. The V gene's germline CDR1 is SGHVS and CDR2 FQNEAQ. The CDR3 nucleotides are TGTGCCAGCAGCTTGAGAGTACAGGGGGTGACCACAGATACGCAGTATTTT. It codes for CASSLRVQGVTTDTQYF.

This clone was counted a single time. The genes are TRBV7-2 and TRBJ1-2; maybe TRBD1 (6 bases). The length of the CDR3 is 13 residues. Trimming took off 5 bases at V and 7 bases at J, with 14 bases between the two ends. CDR1 and CDR2 (germline): SGHTA, FQGNSA. The CDR3 DNA sequence: TGTGCCAGCAGCCCTGGGACAAGTGGTGGCTACACCTTC. Its translation: CASSPGTSGGYTF.